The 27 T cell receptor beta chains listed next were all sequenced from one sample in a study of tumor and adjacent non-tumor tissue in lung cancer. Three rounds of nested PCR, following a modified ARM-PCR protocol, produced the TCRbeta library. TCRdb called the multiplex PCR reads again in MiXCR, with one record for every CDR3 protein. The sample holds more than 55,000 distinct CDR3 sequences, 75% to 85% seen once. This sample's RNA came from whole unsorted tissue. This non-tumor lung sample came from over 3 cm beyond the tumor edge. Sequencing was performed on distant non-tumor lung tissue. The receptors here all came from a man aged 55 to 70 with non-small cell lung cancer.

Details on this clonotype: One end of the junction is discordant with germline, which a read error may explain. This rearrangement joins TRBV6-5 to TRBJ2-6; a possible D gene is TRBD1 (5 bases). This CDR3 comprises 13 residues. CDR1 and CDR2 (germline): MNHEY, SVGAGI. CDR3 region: CACSYAGANVLTF. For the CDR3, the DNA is TGTGCCTGCAGTTACGCTGGGGCCAATGTCCTGACTTTC.

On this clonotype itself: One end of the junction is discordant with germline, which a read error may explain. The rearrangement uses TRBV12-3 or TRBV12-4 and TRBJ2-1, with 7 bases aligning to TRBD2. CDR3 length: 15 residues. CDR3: CAYSFPQRDHKEQFF. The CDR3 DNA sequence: TGTGCCTACAGTTTCCCTCAGCGGGACCACAAAGAGCAGTTCTTT.

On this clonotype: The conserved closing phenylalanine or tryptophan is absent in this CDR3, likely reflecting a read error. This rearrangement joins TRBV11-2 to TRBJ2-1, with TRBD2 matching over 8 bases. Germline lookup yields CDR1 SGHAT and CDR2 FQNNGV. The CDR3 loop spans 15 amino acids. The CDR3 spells CASSLGGTRVNEQFI. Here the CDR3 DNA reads TGTGCCAGTAGCTTAGGAGGGACTAGGGTAAATGAGCAGTTCATC.

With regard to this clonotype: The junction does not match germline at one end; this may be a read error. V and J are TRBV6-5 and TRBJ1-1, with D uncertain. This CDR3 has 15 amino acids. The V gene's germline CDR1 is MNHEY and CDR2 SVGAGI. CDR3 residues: CASSYSDQVSTEVFF. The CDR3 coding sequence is TGTGCCAGCAGTTACAGCGATCAGGTGTCCACTGAAGTTTTCTTT.

The CDR3 reads CASSLSRSTQAFF. As DNA, the CDR3 is TGTGCCAGTAGTCTATCCAGGAGTACTCAAGCTTTCTTT. The chain carries TRBV12-3 or TRBV12-4 and TRBJ1-1; the D is unclear. Between the trimmed V and J ends, which lost 9 bases and 9 bases, there was a span of 20 bases. CDR3 size: 13 residues.

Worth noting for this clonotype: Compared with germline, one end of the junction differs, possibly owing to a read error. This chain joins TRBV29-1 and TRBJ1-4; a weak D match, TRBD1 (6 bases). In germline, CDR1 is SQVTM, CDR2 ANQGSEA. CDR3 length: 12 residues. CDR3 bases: TGCAACGCAAGACAGGAAGGTGAAAAACTGCTTTTT. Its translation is CNARQEGEKLLF.

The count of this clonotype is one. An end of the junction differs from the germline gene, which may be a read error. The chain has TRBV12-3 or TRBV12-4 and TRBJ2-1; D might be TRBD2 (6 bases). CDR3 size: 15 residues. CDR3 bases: TGTGTCAGCAGTTTCCCTCAGCCGGACTACAATGAGCATTTCTTC. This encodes CVSSFPQPDYNEHFF.

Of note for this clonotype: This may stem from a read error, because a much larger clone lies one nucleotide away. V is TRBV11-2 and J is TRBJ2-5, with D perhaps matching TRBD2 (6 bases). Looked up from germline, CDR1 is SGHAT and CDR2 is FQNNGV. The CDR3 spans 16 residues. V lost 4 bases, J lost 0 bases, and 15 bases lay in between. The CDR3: CASSWGDRTYQETQYF. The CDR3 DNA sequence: TGTGCCAGCAGCTGGGGGGATAGGACGTACCAAGAGACCCAGTACTTC.

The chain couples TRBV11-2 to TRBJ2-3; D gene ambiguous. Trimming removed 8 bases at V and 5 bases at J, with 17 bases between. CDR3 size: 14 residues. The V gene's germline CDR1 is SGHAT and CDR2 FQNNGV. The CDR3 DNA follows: TGTGCCAGCCGAGACTCGACCGGTTTAGATACGCAGTATTTT. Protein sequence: CASRDSTGLDTQYF.

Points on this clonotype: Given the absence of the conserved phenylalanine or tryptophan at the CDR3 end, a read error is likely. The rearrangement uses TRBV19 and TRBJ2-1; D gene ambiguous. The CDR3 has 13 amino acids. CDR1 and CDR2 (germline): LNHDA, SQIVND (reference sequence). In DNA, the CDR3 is TGTGCCAGTAGTATAGGAGTATACAAAGAGCAGTTCCTC. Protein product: CASSIGVYKEQFL.

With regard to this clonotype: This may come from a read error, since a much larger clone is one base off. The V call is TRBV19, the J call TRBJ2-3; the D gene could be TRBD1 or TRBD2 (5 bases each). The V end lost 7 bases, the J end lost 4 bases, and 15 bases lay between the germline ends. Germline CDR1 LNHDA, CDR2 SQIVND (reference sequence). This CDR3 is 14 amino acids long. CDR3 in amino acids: CASTRGGSSDTQYF. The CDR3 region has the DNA TGTGCCAGTACACGGGGCGGCAGCTCAGATACGCAGTATTTT.

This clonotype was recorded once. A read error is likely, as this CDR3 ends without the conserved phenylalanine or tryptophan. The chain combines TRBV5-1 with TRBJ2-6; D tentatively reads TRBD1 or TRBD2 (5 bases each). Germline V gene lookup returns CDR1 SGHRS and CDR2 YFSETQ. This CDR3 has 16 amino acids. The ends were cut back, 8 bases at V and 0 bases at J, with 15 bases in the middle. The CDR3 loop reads CASSPGPFSGANVLTI. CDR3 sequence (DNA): TGCGCCAGTAGCCCGGGACCTTTCTCTGGGGCCAACGTCCTGACTATC.

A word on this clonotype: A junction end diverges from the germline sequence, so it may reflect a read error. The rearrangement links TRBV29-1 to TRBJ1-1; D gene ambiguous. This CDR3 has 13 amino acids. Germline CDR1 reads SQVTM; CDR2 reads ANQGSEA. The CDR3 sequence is CCVVKWGGTEAFF. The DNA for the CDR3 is TGCTGCGTTGTTAAATGGGGTGGCACTGAAGCTTTCTTC.

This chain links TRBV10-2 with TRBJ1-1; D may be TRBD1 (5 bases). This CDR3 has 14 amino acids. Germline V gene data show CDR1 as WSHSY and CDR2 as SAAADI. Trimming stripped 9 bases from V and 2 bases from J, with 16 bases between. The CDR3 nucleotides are TGCGCCAGAGTCGGGGGGGGGATTAACACTGAAGCTTTCTTT. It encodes CARVGGGINTEAFF.

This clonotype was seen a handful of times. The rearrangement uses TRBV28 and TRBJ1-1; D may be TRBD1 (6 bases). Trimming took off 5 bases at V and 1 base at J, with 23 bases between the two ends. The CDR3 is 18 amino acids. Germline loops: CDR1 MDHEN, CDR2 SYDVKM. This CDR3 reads CASSGLPGKGGQNTEAFF. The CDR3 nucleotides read TGTGCCAGCAGTGGTCTCCCTGGAAAGGGGGGACAGAACACTGAAGCTTTCTTT. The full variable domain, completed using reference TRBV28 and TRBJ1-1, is DVKVTQSSRYLVKRTGEKVFLECVQDMDHENMFWYRQDPGLGLRLIYFSYDVKMKEKGDIPEGYSVSREKKERFSLILESASTNQTSMYLCASSGLPGKGGQNTEAFFGQGTRLTVV.

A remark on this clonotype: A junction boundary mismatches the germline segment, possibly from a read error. CDR3 residues: CACSQETGYYEHYF. The DNA of the CDR3 is TGCGCCTGCAGCCAAGAAACAGGCTACTACGAGCACTACTTC. V is TRBV4-1 and J is TRBJ2-7, with D possibly TRBD1 on 5 matching bases. The CDR3 covers 14 residues. CDR1 and CDR2 from the germline V gene are MGHRA and YSYEKL.

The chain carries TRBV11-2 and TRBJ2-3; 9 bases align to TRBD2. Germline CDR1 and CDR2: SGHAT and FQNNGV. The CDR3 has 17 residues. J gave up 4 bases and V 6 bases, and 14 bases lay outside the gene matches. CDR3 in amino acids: CASSSLAGAGEADTQYF. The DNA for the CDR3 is TGTGCCAGCAGTTCGTTAGCGGGAGCGGGTGAGGCAGATACGCAGTATTTT.

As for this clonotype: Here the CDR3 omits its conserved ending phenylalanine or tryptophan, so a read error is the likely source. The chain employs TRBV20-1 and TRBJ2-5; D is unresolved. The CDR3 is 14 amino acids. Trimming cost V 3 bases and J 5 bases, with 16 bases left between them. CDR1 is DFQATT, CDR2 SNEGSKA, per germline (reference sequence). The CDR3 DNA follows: TGCAGTGCTAGCGTCGGTGGCGATGTGGAGACCCAGTACTAC. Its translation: CSASVGGDVETQYY.

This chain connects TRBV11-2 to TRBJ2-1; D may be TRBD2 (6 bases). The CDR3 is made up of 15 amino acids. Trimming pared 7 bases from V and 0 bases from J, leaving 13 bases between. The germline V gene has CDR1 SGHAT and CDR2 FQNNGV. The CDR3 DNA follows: TGTGCCAGCAACCCAGGACTAAGCTCCTACAATGAGCAGTTCTTC. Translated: CASNPGLSSYNEQFF.

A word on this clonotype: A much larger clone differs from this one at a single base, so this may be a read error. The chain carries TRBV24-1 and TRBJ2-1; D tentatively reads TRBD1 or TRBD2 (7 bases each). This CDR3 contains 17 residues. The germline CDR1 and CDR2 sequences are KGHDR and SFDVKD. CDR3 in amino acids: CATSHFGTGEGYNEQFF. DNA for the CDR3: TGTGCCACCAGTCATTTCGGTACAGGGGAGGGGTACAATGAGCAGTTCTTC.

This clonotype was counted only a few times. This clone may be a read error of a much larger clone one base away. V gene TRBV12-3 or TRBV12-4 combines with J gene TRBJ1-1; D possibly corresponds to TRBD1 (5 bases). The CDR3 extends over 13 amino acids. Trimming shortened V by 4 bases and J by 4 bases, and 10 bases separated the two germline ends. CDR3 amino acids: CASSSRDITEAFF. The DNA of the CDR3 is TGTGCCAGCAGTTCCAGGGATATCACTGAAGCTTTCTTT.

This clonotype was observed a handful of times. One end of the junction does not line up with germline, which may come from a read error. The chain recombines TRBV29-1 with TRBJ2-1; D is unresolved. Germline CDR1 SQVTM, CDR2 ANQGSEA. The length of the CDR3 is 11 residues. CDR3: CSVYTYKEQFF. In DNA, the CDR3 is TGCAGCGTGTACACTTACAAAGAGCAGTTCTTC.

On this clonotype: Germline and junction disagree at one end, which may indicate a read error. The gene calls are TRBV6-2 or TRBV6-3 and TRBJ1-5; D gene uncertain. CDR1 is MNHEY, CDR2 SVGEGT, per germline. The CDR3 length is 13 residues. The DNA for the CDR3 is TGTGCCAGCAATACTGGGCCCTATCAACCCCAGCATTTT. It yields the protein CASNTGPYQPQHF.

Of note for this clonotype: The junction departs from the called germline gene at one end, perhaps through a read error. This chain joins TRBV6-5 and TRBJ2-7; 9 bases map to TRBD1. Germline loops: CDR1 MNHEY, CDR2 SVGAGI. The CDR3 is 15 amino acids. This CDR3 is CASSSGDRVINEQYF. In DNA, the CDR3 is TGTGCCAGCAGTTCCGGGGACAGGGTCATCAACGAACAGTACTTC.

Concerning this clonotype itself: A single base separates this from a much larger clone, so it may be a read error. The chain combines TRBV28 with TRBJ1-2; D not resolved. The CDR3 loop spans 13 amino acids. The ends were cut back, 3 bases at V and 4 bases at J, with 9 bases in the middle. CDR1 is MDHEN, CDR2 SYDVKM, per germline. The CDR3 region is CASSFEHSYGYTF. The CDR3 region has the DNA TGTGCCAGCAGTTTCGAGCACAGCTATGGCTACACCTTC.

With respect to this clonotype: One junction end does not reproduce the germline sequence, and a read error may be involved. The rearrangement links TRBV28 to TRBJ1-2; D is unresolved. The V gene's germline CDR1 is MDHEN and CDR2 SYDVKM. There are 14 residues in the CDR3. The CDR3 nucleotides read TGTGCCAGCAGTCCAATAGGTACCAAAAATGGCTACACTTTC. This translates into CASSPIGTKNGYTF.

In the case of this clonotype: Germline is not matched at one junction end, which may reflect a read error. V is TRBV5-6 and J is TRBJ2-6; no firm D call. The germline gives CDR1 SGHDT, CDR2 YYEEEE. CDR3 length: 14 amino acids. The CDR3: CASSFAGEGNILTF. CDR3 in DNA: TGTGCCAGCAGCTTCGCAGGTGAAGGCAACATCCTGACTTTC.